This note documents a single TCR beta chain sequence. Antigen unknown. Germline V gene sequence: CDR1 SEHNR, CDR2 FQNEAQ (reference sequence). V trimming: 5 bases; J trimming: 7 bases; junction bases outside the gene matches: 9. The CDR3 length is 15 residues. This sample was taken from a study of T-cell memory formation after mild COVID-19. Researchers used 5'RACE with constant-segment primers to make TCR alpha and TCR beta cDNA libraries that carry sample barcodes and UMIs. TCRdb called the 5' RACE reads again in MiXCR, with one record for every CDR3 protein. Altogether fewer than 200,000 distinct CDR3 sequences are present, 20% to 25% being singletons, with the ten largest covering 20% to 25%. Study conclusions and caveats: CD4+ clones that contracted lay mainly in CM and EM; CD8+ ones lay in EMRA.

Sequenced sample: PBMCs or a T cell subset sorted from them (not recorded which). The genes are TRBV7-9 and TRBJ2-3; 10 nucleotides line up with TRBD2. The clonotype originates from an adult woman who had mild COVID-19 (a few samples of this study predate the infection). Cell type and time point are not known. CDR3 protein: CASSARTSGTYTQYF. CDR3 DNA: TGTGCCAGCAGCGCCCGGACTAGCGGTACATATACGCAGTATTTT.